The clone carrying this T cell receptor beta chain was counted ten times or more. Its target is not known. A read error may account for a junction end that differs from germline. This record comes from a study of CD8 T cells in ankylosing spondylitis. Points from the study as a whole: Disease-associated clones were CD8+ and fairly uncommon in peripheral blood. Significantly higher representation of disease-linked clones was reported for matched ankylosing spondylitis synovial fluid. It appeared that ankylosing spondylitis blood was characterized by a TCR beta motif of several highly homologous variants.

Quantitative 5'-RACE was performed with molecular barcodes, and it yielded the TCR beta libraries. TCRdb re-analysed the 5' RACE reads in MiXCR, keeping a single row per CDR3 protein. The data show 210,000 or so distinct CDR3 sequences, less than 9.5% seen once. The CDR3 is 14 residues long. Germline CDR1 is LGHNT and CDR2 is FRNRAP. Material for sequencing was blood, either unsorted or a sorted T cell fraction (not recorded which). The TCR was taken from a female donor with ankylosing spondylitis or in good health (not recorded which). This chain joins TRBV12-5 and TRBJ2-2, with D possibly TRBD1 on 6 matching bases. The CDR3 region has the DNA TGTGCTAGTGCCGTTACAGGGAACCCCGGGGAGCTGTTTTTT. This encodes CASAVTGNPGELFF.